This TCR beta chain was found in a study of blood T cell repertoires in COVID-19. Study details: Acute and convalescent COVID-19 specimens originated in the United States, Italy and Spain. T cells, B-cell-depleted T cells, or PBMCs supplied cDNA or gDNA.

Clones were read by immunoSEQ multiplex PCR, and TCRdb kept only the in-frame ones, dropping some. The table shows 200,000 to 250,000 clones, with about 88% occurring only once. The V end was cut by 4 bases, the J end by 3 bases, with 13 bases between. Germline V CDR1 and CDR2: SGHRS, YFSETQ. This CDR3 region has 14 residues. This sequence was found in a woman aged 60-75 years with acute or convalescent COVID-19. The sequenced sample was peripheral blood. V is TRBV5-1 and J is TRBJ2-5; D may be TRBD2 (6 bases). The CDR3 nucleotides read TGCGCCAGCAGCCCCGGGGGTCCAAAAGAGACCCAGTACTTC. It codes for CASSPGGPKETQYF.